Shown below are 20 T cell receptor beta chains from a single sample sequenced in a study of T-cell memory formation after mild COVID-19. In TCRdb, the 5' RACE reads were re-called with MiXCR into one record per CDR3 protein. This sample carries about 540,000 distinct CDR3 sequences, approximately 20% of them seen once, and the ten largest clones take around 12%. Material: PBMCs or a T cell subset sorted from them (not recorded which). All receptors come from an adult woman who had mild COVID-19 (a few samples of this study predate the infection). Cell type and time point are not known.

The chain carries TRBV29-1 and TRBJ2-5; tentatively, D is TRBD1 or TRBD2 (5 bases each). Germline V gene sequence: CDR1 SQVTM, CDR2 ANQGSEA. This CDR3 is 13 amino acids long. The ends were cut back, 4 bases at V and 5 bases at J, with 14 bases in the middle. The CDR3 nucleotides read TGCAGCGTTGCCGAAGGGACGAAGGAGACCCAGTACTTC. Amino acid sequence: CSVAEGTKETQYF. Complete variable domain (other parts from reference TRBV29-1 and TRBJ2-5): SAVISQKPSRDICQRGTSLTIQCQVDSQVTMMFWYRQQPGQSLTLIATANQGSEATYESGFVIDKFPISRPNLTFSTLTVSNMSPEDSSIYLCSVAEGTKETQYFGPGTRLLVL.

This clonotype was picked up a small number of times. V gene TRBV29-1 combines with J gene TRBJ2-2, with 8 nucleotides matching TRBD1. Germline V gene lookup returns CDR1 SQVTM and CDR2 ANQGSEA. V trimming: 6 bases; J trimming: 2 bases; junction bases outside the gene matches: 11. CDR3 length equals 16 residues. For the CDR3, the DNA is TGCAGCGTACTACCGGGGGACAGGTTTAACACCGGGGAGCTGTTTTTT. This gives the protein CSVLPGDRFNTGELFF.

The chain is built from TRBV15 and TRBJ2-5; the D gene is possibly TRBD1 (6 bases). Germline V lookup: CDR1 LNHNV, CDR2 YYDKDF (reference sequence). Trimming removed 4 bases at V and 4 bases at J, with 16 bases between. CDR3 length: 15 amino acids. CDR3 residues: CATSIRQVPGETQYF. In DNA, the CDR3 is TGTGCCACCAGCATACGACAGGTCCCTGGAGAGACCCAGTACTTC.

The chain carries TRBV13 and TRBJ1-1; D is ambiguous. This CDR3 is 14 amino acids long. Trimming shortened V by 5 bases and J by 8 bases, and 18 bases separated the two germline ends. CDR1 and CDR2 from the germline V gene are PRHDT and FYEKMQ (reference sequence). The CDR3 sequence is CASSLILRSREAFF. CDR3 bases: TGTGCCAGCAGCCTAATTCTTCGGAGCAGGGAAGCTTTCTTT.

The rearrangement uses TRBV7-2 and TRBJ2-5; TRBD2 matches at 11 bases. The germline V gene encodes CDR1 SGHTA and CDR2 FQGNSA. With V trimmed by 4 bases and J by 2 bases, 9 bases remained unmatched. The length of the CDR3 is 17 residues. The CDR3 DNA is TGTGCCAGCAGCTCGGGGACTAGCGGCAACCTTCAAGAGACCCAGTACTTC. The encoded protein is CASSSGTSGNLQETQYF.

The chain links TRBV11-2 to TRBJ1-2; 8 bases are shared with TRBD1. The CDR3 runs 15 residues. Trimming removed 6 bases from V and 7 bases from J; junction bases left unmatched: 13. Germline V gene sequence: CDR1 SGHAT, CDR2 FQNNGV. The CDR3 DNA is TGTGCCAGCAGACCGGGACAGGACCCGTTCGCTGGCTACACCTTC. As protein: CASRPGQDPFAGYTF.

This clonotype was seen a handful of times. CDR3 DNA: TGTGCCAGCGCCGACAGGACCACAGATACGCAGTATTTT. Translating gives CASADRTTDTQYF. The chain recombines TRBV6-5 with TRBJ2-3, with TRBD1 as a possible D gene (6 bases). Trimming pared 8 bases from V and 2 bases from J, leaving 11 bases between. This CDR3 is 13 amino acids long. Germline lookup yields CDR1 MNHEY and CDR2 SVGAGI.

This clonotype appeared a few times. The chain combines TRBV2 with TRBJ2-1, with TRBD1 matching over 10 bases. After removal of 3 bases from V and 8 bases from J, the junction contained 4 bases not matched to a gene. The CDR3 is made up of 14 amino acids. CDR1 and CDR2 from the germline V gene are SNHLY and FYNNEI. The DNA of the CDR3 is TGTGCCAGCAGTGACGGGACAGGGGTTGATGAGCAGTTCTTC. It encodes CASSDGTGVDEQFF. The full variable domain, its missing parts supplied by reference TRBV2 and TRBJ2-1, is EPEVTQTPSHQVTQMGQEVILRCVPISNHLYFYWYRQILGQKVEFLVSFYNNEISEKSEIFDDQFSVERPDGSNFTLKIRSTKLEDSAMYFCASSDGTGVDEQFFGPGTRLTVL.

This chain uses TRBV4-1 with TRBJ2-2; 10 bases agree with TRBD1. The CDR3 sequence is 16 residues long. CDR1 is MGHRA and CDR2 is YSYEKL in the germline V gene. V lost 5 bases, J lost 3 bases, and 6 bases stayed unmatched. DNA of the CDR3: TGCGCCAGCAGCTTGACTGGGACAGGGGACACCGGGGAGCTGTTTTTT. Its translation is CASSLTGTGDTGELFF.

V and J are TRBV7-2 and TRBJ2-5; D gene ambiguous. V was cut by 0 bases and J by 2 bases, with 10 bases left in between. The CDR3 runs to 15 residues. Germline V gene sequence: CDR1 SGHTA, CDR2 FQGNSA. In DNA form, the CDR3 reads TGTGCCAGCAGCTTAGCGCGAGGACGACAAGAGACCCAGTACTTC. Amino acids: CASSLARGRQETQYF.

CDR3 coding DNA: TGTGCCAGCTCATTCCGGTACAACTACGAGCAGTACTTC. As protein: CASSFRYNYEQYF. V and J are TRBV28 and TRBJ2-7; D unresolved. This CDR3 has 13 residues. Trimming left V 8 bases short and J 3 bases short, with 14 bases between. Germline V gene lookup returns CDR1 MDHEN and CDR2 SYDVKM.

The V gene is TRBV5-1, the J gene TRBJ2-7; 14 positions agree with TRBD2. Germline trimming cut 4 bases from V and 1 base from J; bases unmatched to any gene: 7. This CDR3 contains 17 residues. Germline V lookup: CDR1 SGHRS, CDR2 YFSETQ. This CDR3 reads CASSPHGLAGGSYEQYF. CDR3 DNA: TGCGCCAGCAGCCCGCACGGACTAGCGGGGGGTTCCTACGAGCAGTACTTC.

This clonotype appeared a few times. Written as DNA, the CDR3 is TGTGCCAGCTCAACGAGACAGGGGGCGAACACCGGGGAGCTGTTTTTT. It encodes CASSTRQGANTGELFF. The chain combines TRBV18 with TRBJ2-2; 9 positions agree with TRBD1. Looked up from germline, CDR1 is KGHSH and CDR2 is LQKENI. This CDR3 spans 16 amino acids. The V segment lost 5 bases and the J segment 0 bases; nucleotides outside the gene matches: 4. The full variable domain, rest sourced from reference TRBV18 and TRBJ2-2, is NAGVMQNPRHLVRRRGQEARLRCSPMKGHSHVYWYRQLPEEGLKFMVYLQKENIIDESGMPKERFSAEFPKEGPSILRIQQVVRGDSAAYFCASSTRQGANTGELFFGEGSRLTVL.

This clonotype showed up just a few times. The rearrangement joins TRBV7-9 to TRBJ2-5; 13 bases agree with TRBD2. The J segment lost 4 bases and the V segment lost 4 bases, leaving 9 bases of the junction unmatched. Germline V lookup: CDR1 SEHNR, CDR2 FQNEAQ (reference sequence). This CDR3 has 17 residues. For the CDR3, the DNA is TGTGCCAGCAGCTCCCGGCGGACTAGCGGGAGCGGAGAGACCCAGTACTTC. It encodes CASSSRRTSGSGETQYF. The full variable domain, its missing parts supplied by reference TRBV7-9 and TRBJ2-5, is DTGVSQNPRHKITKRGQNVTFRCDPISEHNRLYWYRQTLGQGPEFLTYFQNEAQLEKSRLLSDRFSAERPKGSFSTLEIQRTEQGDSAMYLCASSSRRTSGSGETQYFGPGTRLLVL.

This clonotype was counted only a few times. This chain joins TRBV12-3 or TRBV12-4 and TRBJ2-7; D is undetermined. The CDR3 contains 13 residues. V dropped 8 bases and J dropped 0 bases, with 11 bases sitting between them. Here the CDR3 DNA reads TGTGCCAGCGCCCCGGGCCCCTCCTACGAGCAGTACTTC. This translates into CASAPGPSYEQYF.

This chain uses TRBV7-9 with TRBJ1-2, with D maybe TRBD1 (6 bases). V dropped 5 bases and J dropped 0 bases, with 10 bases sitting between them. The CDR3 runs 14 residues. The germline CDR1 and CDR2 sequences are SEHNR and FQNEAQ (reference sequence). CDR3 coding DNA: TGTGCCAGCAGCGCCGGACAGTCTAACTATGGCTACACCTTC. Its translation: CASSAGQSNYGYTF.

This clonotype was counted only a few times. The rearrangement joins TRBV6-1 to TRBJ1-2; D ambiguous. V lost 1 base and J lost 0, with 18 bases in between. The CDR3 loop spans 18 amino acids. Germline V gene sequence: CDR1 MNHNS, CDR2 SASEGT. The CDR3 is CASSEETRWGPSNYGYTF. The CDR3 DNA reads TGTGCCAGCAGTGAAGAAACCAGGTGGGGTCCCTCTAACTATGGCTACACCTTC.

The DNA for the CDR3 is TGCAGTGCTAGGACTCCGAGGCCCCCATTCGGTGAGCAGTTCTTC. It codes for CSARTPRPPFGEQFF. V usage is TRBV20-1 and J usage is TRBJ2-1; D is ambiguous. V was pared by 3 bases and J by 9 bases, with 21 bases between. CDR3 length equals 15 residues. Germline lookup yields CDR1 DFQATT and CDR2 SNEGSKA (reference sequence).

A few counts support this clonotype. V and J are TRBV11-3 and TRBJ1-1; TRBD1 is a possible D gene (6 bases). Germline V CDR1 and CDR2: SGHNT, YENEEA. This CDR3 contains 14 residues. The ends were cut back, 2 bases at V and 6 bases at J, with 13 bases in the middle. The CDR3: CASSLRTSGAEAFF. The CDR3 DNA sequence: TGTGCCAGCAGCTTAAGGACCTCAGGGGCTGAAGCTTTCTTT.

Only a few counts were recorded for this clonotype. The chain combines TRBV7-9 with TRBJ1-5, with TRBD1 matching over 7 bases. V gave up 0 bases and J gave up 7 bases; unmatched junction bases: 3. CDR3 length: 14 amino acids. CDR1 is SEHNR and CDR2 is FQNEAQ in the germline V gene (reference sequence). CDR3 amino acids: CASSLAGGEQPQHF. CDR3 in DNA: TGTGCCAGCAGCTTAGCAGGGGGCGAACAGCCCCAGCATTTT.